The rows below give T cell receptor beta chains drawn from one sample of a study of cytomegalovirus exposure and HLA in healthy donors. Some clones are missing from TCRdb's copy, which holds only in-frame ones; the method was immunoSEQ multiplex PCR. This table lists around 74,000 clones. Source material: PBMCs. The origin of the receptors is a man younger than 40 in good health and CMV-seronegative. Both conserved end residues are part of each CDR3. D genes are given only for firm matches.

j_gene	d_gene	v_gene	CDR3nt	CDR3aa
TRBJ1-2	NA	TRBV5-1	TGCGCCAGCAGCCCTCGGACACCAAACTATGGCTACACCTTC	CASSPRTPNYGYTF
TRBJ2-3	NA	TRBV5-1	TGCGCCAGCAGCGACGAGCGGGGCACAGATACGCAGTATTTT	CASSDERGTDTQYF
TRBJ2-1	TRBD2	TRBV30	TGTGCCTGGAGTAAGTGGGAGGGCCGCATTGAGCAGTTCTTC	CAWSKWEGRIEQFF
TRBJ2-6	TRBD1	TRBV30	TGTGCCTGGAGGATATCTGGGGTAGGGGGCACTCCCCTCTCTGGGGCCAACGTCCTGACTTTC	CAWRISGVGGTPLSGANVLTF
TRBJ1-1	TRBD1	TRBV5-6	TGTGCCAGCAGCAGCCGGGACAGGGGGCCTGAAGCTTTCTTT	CASSSRDRGPEAFF
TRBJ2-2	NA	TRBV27	TGTGCCAGCAGTCTTTTCGGTCGGAGGGCCTTGTTAGGGGAGCTGTTTTTT	CASSLFGRRALLGELFF
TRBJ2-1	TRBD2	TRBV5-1	TGCGCCAGCAGCCTGGGACTAGCGGGGGAGGATGAGCAGTTCTTC	CASSLGLAGEDEQFF
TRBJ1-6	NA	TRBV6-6	TGTGCCAGCAGTCGAACAGACACCTATAATTCACCCCTCCACTTT	CASSRTDTYNSPLHF
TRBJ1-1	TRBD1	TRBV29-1	TGCAGCGCGTCCCGGGACAGGGTTCAAGTATTGGCTTTCTTT	CSASRDRVQVLAFF
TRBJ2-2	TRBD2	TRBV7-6	TGTGCCAGCAGCGGACGACTAGCGGGAGTTAGTTGGCGGACCACCGGGGAGCTGTTTTTT	CASSGRLAGVSWRTTGELFF
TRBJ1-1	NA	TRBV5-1	TGCGCCAGCAGCCCGTCAGGGGTTATGAACACTGAAGCTTTCTTT	CASSPSGVMNTEAFF
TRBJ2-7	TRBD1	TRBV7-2	TGTGCCAGCAGCTTAGTTGTCAGGGGGCGTCTCGAGCAGTACTTC	CASSLVVRGRLEQYF
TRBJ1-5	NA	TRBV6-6	TGTGCCAGCAGTTCCCAGAGCAATCAGCCCCAGCATTTT	CASSSQSNQPQHF
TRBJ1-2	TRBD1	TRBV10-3	TGTGCCATCAGTGCCCTCATTACTCTGTACCGGGACAGGGCATCATACTATGGCTACACCTTC	CAISALITLYRDRASYYGYTF
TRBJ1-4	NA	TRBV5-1	TGCGCCAGCAGCTTTAACTACCTGAGGGAAAAACTGTTTTTT	CASSFNYLREKLFF
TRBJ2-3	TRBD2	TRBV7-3	TGTGCCAGCAGCTTAAACGGCGGGAGGCACTCTTTT	CASSLNGGRHSF
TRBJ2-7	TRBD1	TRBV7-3	TGTGCCAGCAGGGAGAGGACAGGGTCGGTGCAGTACTTC	CASRERTGSVQYF
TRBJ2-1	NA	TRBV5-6	TGTGCCAGCAGCCACCGGAGGGTAGCGAGCAATGAGCAGTTCTTC	CASSHRRVASNEQFF
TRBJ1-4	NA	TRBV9	TGTGCCAGCAGCGTAGGGGCCCATAGCGGTGAAAAACTGTTTTTT	CASSVGAHSGEKLFF
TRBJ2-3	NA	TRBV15	TGTGCCACCAGCGGGACTTTTAGCACAGATACGCAGTATTTT	CATSGTFSTDTQYF
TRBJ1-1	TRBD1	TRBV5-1	TGCGCCAGCAGCTGGACAGGGGGCACTGAAGCTTTCTTT	CASSWTGGTEAFF
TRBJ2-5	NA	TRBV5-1	TGCGCCAGCCAACCTCAGGGAGGAGGAGAGACCCAGTACTTC	CASQPQGGGETQYF
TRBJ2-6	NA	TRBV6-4	TGTGCCAGCAGTCTACTCTCTGGGGCCAACGTCCTGACTTTC	CASSLLSGANVLTF
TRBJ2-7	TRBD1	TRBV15	TGTGCCACTCGGGTGGGGACAGGGGTCACCGAGCAGTACTTC	CATRVGTGVTEQYF
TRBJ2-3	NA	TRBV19	TGTGCCAGTAGTATTTTGACTTCGGGCACAGATACGCAGTATTTT	CASSILTSGTDTQYF
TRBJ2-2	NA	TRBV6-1	TGTGCCAGCAGTGAATATGGGCCCGAGGGGGAGCTGTTTTTT	CASSEYGPEGELFF
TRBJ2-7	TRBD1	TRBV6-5	TGTGCCAGCAGTTTCCCGGGACAGAGAAGGGAGCAGTACTTC	CASSFPGQRREQYF
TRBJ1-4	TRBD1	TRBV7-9	TGTGCCAGCAGCTTAGGGGACAGGGGCTACTTTTTT	CASSLGDRGYFF
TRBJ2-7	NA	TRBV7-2	TGTGCCAGCAGCCCCGGGACAAGGTACGAGCAGTACTTC	CASSPGTRYEQYF
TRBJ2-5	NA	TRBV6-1	TGTGCCAGCAGTGGGGGTTCGGGGGACTCGGGGGAGCAGTACTTC	CASSGGSGDSGEQYF
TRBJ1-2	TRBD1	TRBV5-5	TGTGCCAGCAGCTTACAGGGGGCGGGGATATATGGCTACACCTTC	CASSLQGAGIYGYTF
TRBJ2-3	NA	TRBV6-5	TGTGCCAGCAGTGGGGAGTCAGATACGCAGTATTTT	CASSGESDTQYF
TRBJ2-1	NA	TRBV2	TGTGCCAGCATAGAATTTCTCAATGAGCAGTTCTTC	CASIEFLNEQFF
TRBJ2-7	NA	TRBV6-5	TGTGCCAGCAGTTCTCTGTCGTCCGAGCAGTACTTC	CASSSLSSEQYF
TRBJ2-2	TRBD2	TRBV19	TGTGCCGGAGGCTCGCGGGGGGCGAACACCGGGGAGCTGTTTTTT	CAGGSRGANTGELFF
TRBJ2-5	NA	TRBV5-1	TGCGCCAGCAGCCCCCGGGCGGGTGGGGAGACCCAGTACTTC	CASSPRAGGETQYF
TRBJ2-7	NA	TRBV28	TGTGCCAGCAGTTTATGGGGGCTTTTCAACGCCTACGAGCAGTACTTC	CASSLWGLFNAYEQYF
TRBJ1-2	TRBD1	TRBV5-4	TGTGCCAGCAGCGCGGGACAGTTCACCTATGGCTACACCTTC	CASSAGQFTYGYTF
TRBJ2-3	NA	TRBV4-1	TGCGCCAGCAGCACCCATCCCGGGAAACGGGCCACAGATACGCAGTATTTT	CASSTHPGKRATDTQYF
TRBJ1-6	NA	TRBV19	TGTGCCAGTAGTTTCCGACAGGACCATTCACCCCTCCACTTT	CASSFRQDHSPLHF
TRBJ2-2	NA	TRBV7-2	TGTGCCAGCAGCTTAGAGCTCACGGGAGCTAACACCGGGGAGCTGTTTTTT	CASSLELTGANTGELFF
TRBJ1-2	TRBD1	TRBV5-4	TGTGCCAGCAGCTTTCCGACAGGGGGCAACACTAACTATGGCTACACCTTC	CASSFPTGGNTNYGYTF
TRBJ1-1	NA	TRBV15	TGTGCCACCAGCGTCGGAGAGAACACTGAAGCTTTCTTT	CATSVGENTEAFF
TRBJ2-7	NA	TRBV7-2	TGTGCCAGCAGCCCGGGACATCTCGAGCAGTACTTC	CASSPGHLEQYF
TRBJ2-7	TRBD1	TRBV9	TGTGCCAGCAGCCCAAGGACAGGGGGAGAGCAGTACTTC	CASSPRTGGEQYF
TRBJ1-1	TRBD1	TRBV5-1	TGCGCCAGCAGCTCGCTGGGACAGCTGAACACTGAAGCTTTCTTT	CASSSLGQLNTEAFF
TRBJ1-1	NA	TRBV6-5	TGTGCCAGCAAGGAGGGGCCCACTGAAGCTTTCTTT	CASKEGPTEAFF
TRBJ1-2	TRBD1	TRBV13	TGTGCCAGCAGCTTGGACAGGTCCTATGGCTACACCTTC	CASSLDRSYGYTF